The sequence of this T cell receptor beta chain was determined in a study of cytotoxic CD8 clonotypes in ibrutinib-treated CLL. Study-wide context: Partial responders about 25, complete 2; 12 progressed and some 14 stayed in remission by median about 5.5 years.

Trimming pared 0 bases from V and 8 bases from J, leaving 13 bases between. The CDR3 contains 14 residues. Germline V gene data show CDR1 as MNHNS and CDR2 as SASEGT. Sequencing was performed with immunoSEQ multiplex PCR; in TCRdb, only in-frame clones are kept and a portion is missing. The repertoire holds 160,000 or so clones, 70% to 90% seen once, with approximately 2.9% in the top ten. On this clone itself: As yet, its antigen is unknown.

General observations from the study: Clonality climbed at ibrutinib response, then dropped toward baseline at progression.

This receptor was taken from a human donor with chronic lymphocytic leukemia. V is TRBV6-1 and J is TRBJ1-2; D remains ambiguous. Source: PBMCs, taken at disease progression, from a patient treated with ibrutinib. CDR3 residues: CASSEAAAAHGYTF. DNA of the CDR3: TGTGCCAGCAGTGAAGCCGCGGCGGCGCACGGCTACACCTTC.